Reported below is one T cell receptor beta chain. This record comes from a study of blood T cell repertoires in COVID-19. In the study overall: From the United States, Italy and Spain came samples of acute and convalescent COVID-19. T cells, B-cell-depleted T cells, or PBMCs supplied cDNA or gDNA.

In the original processing: Estimates of nucleated cell counts were drawn from the amplification of reference gene primers. This table comes from immunoSEQ multiplex PCR, and its TCRdb copy is limited to in-frame clones, with some not included. That table gives V, J and clone size, and the DNA gave D and trimming. The sample has some 76,000 clones, roughly 80% seen once. The CDR3 has 14 residues. Germline-derived CDR1 and CDR2 are SGHDN and FVKESK. The V end lost 4 bases, the J end lost 3 bases, and 12 bases lay between the germline ends. The sample consisted of peripheral blood. The TCR comes from a woman aged 60-75 years with acute or convalescent COVID-19. The rearrangement links TRBV14 to TRBJ1-2; no reliable D call. The CDR3 loop reads CASSLLEGDYGYTF. CDR3 DNA sequence: TGTGCCAGCAGCCTCCTCGAGGGCGACTATGGCTACACCTTC.